A selection of T cell receptor beta chains follows, all from one sample in a study of T cell repertoires in cytomegalovirus infection. For these receptors, no antigen is known. TCRdb ran MiXCR on the reads and lists one entry per CDR3 protein. The table shows approximately 770,000 distinct CDR3 sequences, with around 29% occurring only once. The sample consisted of cultured CD8+ T cells from PBMCs, taken from culture after CMV antigen stimulation. The origin of the receptors is a human donor in good health (CMV status not recorded). Some clones in this sample may be carry-over from other donors' samples. The CDR3 runs from the conserved cysteine through the conserved F or W. A D gene is named only where the DNA matches it firmly. Only some rows state a clone size, as once, few, many or a class for expanded clones.

v_gene	j_gene	d_gene	abundance	CDR3nt	CDR3aa
TRBV7-8	TRBJ2-1	TRBD1	many	TGTGCCAGCAGCTTACCGACAGGGCCGTTACACGATGAGCAGTTCTTC	CASSLPTGPLHDEQFF
TRBV6-1	TRBJ2-7	.	.	TGTGCCAGCAGTGGAAGAAGCTTCTCCTACGAGCAGTACTTC	CASSGRSFSYEQYF
TRBV6-2/TRBV6-3	TRBJ1-1	.	.	TGTGCCAGCCAAAGCGGACGGTCGAACACTGAAGCTTTCTTT	CASQSGRSNTEAFF
TRBV4-1	TRBJ2-7	TRBD1	.	TGCGCCAGCAGCCCCTATGGGGCAGGGGGATCATACGAGCAGTACTTC	CASSPYGAGGSYEQYF
TRBV9	TRBJ2-3	TRBD1	few	TGTGCCAGCAGCGTGGGACAGGCGGTAGATACGCAGTATTTT	CASSVGQAVDTQYF
TRBV27	TRBJ2-3	TRBD2	few	TGTGCCAGCAGGTTCGCCGGGGGGGGCACAGATACGCAGTATTTT	CASRFAGGGTDTQYF
TRBV19	TRBJ2-3	.	few	TGTGCCAGTATAGGGGGGTTCACAGATACGCAGTATTTT	CASIGGFTDTQYF
TRBV6-2/TRBV6-3	TRBJ2-5	TRBD1	few	TGTGCCAGCAGTAATCGGACAGGGGGCTGGCGAGAGACCCAGTACTTC	CASSNRTGGWRETQYF
TRBV7-9	TRBJ2-3	TRBD1	.	TGTGCCAGCAGCTTAGAGGGGACAGGGGGCCGCGATACGCAGTATTTT	CASSLEGTGGRDTQYF
TRBV4-1	TRBJ2-1	.	.	TGCGCCAGCAGCCATGACCCCCCCCAAAGGGGAGGTGAGCAGTTCTTC	CASSHDPPQRGGEQFF
TRBV12-3/TRBV12-4	TRBJ2-1	.	many	TGTGCCAGCAGTTTCTATGGTCCAAGGGATACCTACAATGAGCAGTTCTTC	CASSFYGPRDTYNEQFF
TRBV7-8	TRBJ2-6	.	.	TGTGCCAGCAGCTTAGTAGGCCAGCTCTCTGGGGCCAACGTCCTGACTTTC	CASSLVGQLSGANVLTF
TRBV7-4	TRBJ2-5	.	.	TGTGCCAGCAGCTTGGGAAGGCAGACCCAGTACTTC	CASSLGRQTQYF
TRBV15	TRBJ1-2	.	few	TGTGCCACCGGGAGTAAGGGGAAATATGGCTACACCTTC	CATGSKGKYGYTF
TRBV7-8	TRBJ2-7	TRBD2	many	TGTGCCAGCAGCGCATACGGGGATGGGGGAGCGGGGATCTACGAGCAGTACTTC	CASSAYGDGGAGIYEQYF
TRBV12-3/TRBV12-4	TRBJ1-1	.	.	TGTGCCAGCAGTCCCGCCTCTGGGCCCCATCGGAGGAACACTGAAGCTTTCTTT	CASSPASGPHRRNTEAFF
TRBV5-5	TRBJ1-6	.	.	TGTGCCAGCAGCTTGGGGCCAACGCCCCTCCACTTT	CASSLGPTPLHF
TRBV2	TRBJ1-1	.	few	TGTGCCAGCAGTGAAGTGGATGGGCGGGGTGAAGCTTTCTTT	CASSEVDGRGEAFF
TRBV4-1	TRBJ2-2	.	once	TGCGCCAGCAGCCAAGAAGGTCGGGGGATGAGCCTCGGGGAGCTGTTTTTT	CASSQEGRGMSLGELFF
TRBV28	TRBJ2-1	.	.	TGTGCCAGCACCCCATTACCGAGATACAATGAGCAGTTCTTC	CASTPLPRYNEQFF
TRBV4-1	TRBJ2-3	.	few	TGCGCCAGCAGCCAAGATATGGGGGCTACGCAGTATTTT	CASSQDMGATQYF
TRBV7-8	TRBJ1-4	TRBD1	few	TGTGCCAGCAGCGGACGACAGGGGCCTAATGAAAAACTGTTTTTT	CASSGRQGPNEKLFF
TRBV7-6	TRBJ2-3	.	many	TGTGCCAGCAGCCAAGGGACACCGGGTACGCAGTATTTT	CASSQGTPGTQYF
TRBV27	TRBJ1-2	.	.	TGTGCCAGCACTAACCGGGCTACCCCGGGGTTTGGCTATGGCTACACCTTC	CASTNRATPGFGYGYTF
TRBV12-3/TRBV12-4	TRBJ2-5	TRBD2	.	TGTGCCAGCAGACAGACTAGCGGGGGTTGGGAGACCCAGTACTTC	CASRQTSGGWETQYF
TRBV5-3	TRBJ2-5	.	.	TGTGCCAGCAGCTTTGTTTGGGATTTCCAAGAGACCCAGTACTTC	CASSFVWDFQETQYF
TRBV7-9	TRBJ1-2	TRBD1	.	TGTGCCAGCAGCTCCACCGGGACAGCAGGATATGGCTACACCTTC	CASSSTGTAGYGYTF
TRBV7-6	TRBJ2-1	.	.	TGTGCCAGCAGCTCCCCCCACGGCCCCTCTTACAATGAGCAGTCCTTC	CASSSPHGPSYNEQSF
TRBV5-4	TRBJ1-2	.	.	TGTGCCAGCAGCTTTTTTGGGGCGGGCCATGGCTACACCTTC	CASSFFGAGHGYTF
TRBV7-6	TRBJ1-1	.	few	TGTGCCAGCAGCGCGGCGGGACCGAACACTGAAGCTTTCTTT	CASSAAGPNTEAFF
TRBV18	TRBJ2-7	.	.	TGTGCCAGCTCACCTGGGACGCAGTCCTACGAGCAGTACTTC	CASSPGTQSYEQYF
TRBV7-2	TRBJ2-1	.	few	TGTGCCAGCAGCGCTCCAGAGCCCTCCTACAATGAGCAGTTCTTC	CASSAPEPSYNEQFF
TRBV6-8	TRBJ2-2	.	.	TGTGCCAGCAGTTTTAAAGGGGAAAAGGCCGGGGAGCTGTTTTTT	CASSFKGEKAGELFF
TRBV27	TRBJ1-6	.	.	TGTGCCAGCAGTCCCCAGAGTAGCTCCTATAATTCACCCCTCCACTTT	CASSPQSSSYNSPLHF
TRBV4-1	TRBJ1-2	.	.	TGCGCCAGCAGCCAAGAGGTATTGGGGCAGGCGTTAAACTATGGCTACACCTTC	CASSQEVLGQALNYGYTF
TRBV12-3/TRBV12-4	TRBJ2-2	TRBD2	few	TGTGCCAGCAGTTCTAGCGGGGGGGCGCCCGGGGAGCTGTTTTTT	CASSSSGGAPGELFF
TRBV7-8	TRBJ2-3	.	many	TGTGCCAGCAGCGGGAGACAGCGAACAGCTAGCACAGATACGCAGTATTTT	CASSGRQRTASTDTQYF
TRBV12-3/TRBV12-4	TRBJ2-2	TRBD2	few	TGTGCCAGCAGTGCCACTAGCGGGGGGCGGACCGGGGAGCTGTTTTTT	CASSATSGGRTGELFF
TRBV28	TRBJ2-1	TRBD2	.	TGTGCCAGCTCCGACCGGGGACTAAGGGGCAATGAGCAGTTCTTC	CASSDRGLRGNEQFF
TRBV6-6	TRBJ2-2	TRBD2	.	TGTGCCAGCAGTTATCTAGCGGGGGATGCCGGGGAGCTGTTTTTT	CASSYLAGDAGELFF
TRBV6-1	TRBJ2-7	TRBD1	many	TGTGCCAGCAGTCGGGGACAGGGCCTGATCTACGAGCAGTACTTC	CASSRGQGLIYEQYF
TRBV28	TRBJ1-4	.	.	TGTGCCAGCAGTTCTCTAATTCTTCATGCAACTAATGAAAAACTGTTTTTT	CASSSLILHATNEKLFF
TRBV27	TRBJ1-1	.	.	TGTGCCAGCAGTTTATCGTTCGGGGTTGTTGAAGCTTTCTTT	CASSLSFGVVEAFF
TRBV12-5	TRBJ1-1	.	.	TGTGCTAGTGGCTCAGGGAGTGACACTGAAGCTTTCTTT	CASGSGSDTEAFF
TRBV14	TRBJ2-1	.	.	TGTGCCAGCAGCCAAGCAGGGGCGGTCGATGAGCAGTTCTTC	CASSQAGAVDEQFF
TRBV6-2/TRBV6-3	TRBJ1-5	.	few	TGTGCCAGCAGTTATGGCGCGTCTGGTGCGCCCCAGCATTTT	CASSYGASGAPQHF
TRBV27	TRBJ2-5	.	few	TGTGCCAGCAGTCCATGGGGGGTCGTTTCGGAGACCCAGTACTTC	CASSPWGVVSETQYF
TRBV5-6	TRBJ2-3	TRBD1	.	TGTGCCAGCAGCTTGGGGCCGACAGGGTCAGATACGCAGTATTTT	CASSLGPTGSDTQYF